The 6 T cell receptor beta chains listed next were all sequenced from one sample in a study of T-cell memory formation after mild COVID-19. TCRdb ran MiXCR on the 5' RACE reads and lists one entry per CDR3 protein. The table shows 150,000 to 200,000 distinct CDR3 sequences, with 11% occurring only once. The material sequenced was PBMCs or a T cell subset sorted from them (not recorded which). The receptors originated from a man aged 18 to 29 who had mild COVID-19 (a few samples of this study predate the infection). Cell type and time point are not known.

This clonotype came up many times. This rearrangement joins TRBV20-1 to TRBJ2-2; TRBD1 matches 8 bases. After removal of 6 bases from V and 5 bases from J, the junction contained 11 bases not matched to a gene. The CDR3 has 15 amino acids. The germline V gene has CDR1 DFQATT and CDR2 SNEGSKA (reference sequence). The CDR3 loop is CSARPFNRGTGELFF. The CDR3 DNA reads as TGCAGTGCACGCCCTTTTAACAGGGGGACCGGGGAGCTGTTTTTT.

This sequence joins TRBV6-6 and TRBJ2-2, with TRBD1 identical over 8 bases. CDR3 size: 14 residues. In germline, CDR1 is MNHNY, CDR2 SVGAGI (reference sequence). Losses at the gene ends were 11 bases for V and 1 base for J; bases not matched to a gene: 6. As DNA, the CDR3 is TGTGCCGGCACGGGACAGGAGAACACCGGGGAGCTGTTTTTT. It encodes CAGTGQENTGELFF.

This clonotype was seen more than once but under ten times. The chain carries TRBV12-3 or TRBV12-4 and TRBJ1-3, with 8 bases lining up with TRBD1. CDR3 length: 16 amino acids. Unmatched junction bases numbered 9, after V lost 5 bases and J lost 3 bases. The CDR3 sequence: CASSPRDRHFGNTIYF. CDR3 bases: TGTGCCAGCAGTCCCAGGGACAGGCATTTTGGAAACACCATATATTTT.

The chain couples TRBV6-6 to TRBJ2-1, with a possible D match to TRBD1 (5 bases). The ends were cut back, 8 bases at V and 0 bases at J, with 11 bases in the middle. This CDR3 has 14 residues. Germline V gene lookup returns CDR1 MNHNY and CDR2 SVGAGI (reference sequence). Here the CDR3 DNA reads TGTGCCAGCGAGCTTACAGGCTCCTACAATGAGCAGTTCTTC. It encodes CASELTGSYNEQFF.

There are many counts of this clonotype. V usage is TRBV4-1 and J usage is TRBJ2-1, with 8 bases fitting TRBD1. The CDR3 sequence is 17 residues long. The ends lost 4 bases at V and 6 bases at J; junction bases unmatched: 14. The germline gives CDR1 MGHRA, CDR2 YSYEKL. CDR3 in amino acids: CASSRAPTGELINEQFF. For the CDR3, the DNA is TGCGCCAGCAGCCGAGCCCCGACAGGGGAACTCATCAATGAGCAGTTCTTC.

This clonotype was seen ten or more times. The rearrangement joins TRBV7-2 to TRBJ2-3, with D unclear. V was trimmed by 6 bases and J by 4 bases, leaving 8 bases between them. This CDR3 spans 12 amino acids. The germline CDR1 and CDR2 sequences are SGHTA and FQGNSA. For the CDR3, the DNA is TGTGCCAGCAGGCCTCAAGCAGATACGCAGTATTTT. Its translation: CASRPQADTQYF.